The 31 T cell receptor beta chains reported below all come from one sample, sequenced in a study of blood T cell repertoires in COVID-19. The table came from immunoSEQ multiplex PCR; TCRdb's copy has only in-frame clones and leaves some out. Of about 480,000 clones in the sample, 88% were seen once. Sequenced: PBMCs or T cells enriched from blood (not recorded which). The receptors originated from a woman in her thirties or forties who had recovered from COVID-19.

The V call is TRBV7-9, the J call TRBJ1-4, with D possibly TRBD1 on 6 matching bases. V was clipped by 4 bases and J by 8 bases, with 17 bases between them. The CDR3 has 15 residues. Looked up from germline, CDR1 is SEHNR and CDR2 is FQNEAQ (reference sequence). CDR3 protein: CASSSGQSRVEKLFF. Written as DNA, the CDR3 is TGTGCCAGCAGCTCAGGACAGTCAAGGGTAGAAAAACTGTTTTTT.

The chain has TRBV11-3 and TRBJ1-4; D ambiguous. CDR1 is SGHNT and CDR2 is YENEEA in the germline V gene. The CDR3 consists of 14 residues. V lost 1 base to trimming and J lost 3 bases, with 6 bases between them. CDR3: CASSLGAANEKLFF. In nucleotides, the CDR3 is TGTGCCAGCAGCTTAGGGGCAGCTAATGAAAAACTGTTTTTT.

The chain couples TRBV5-1 to TRBJ2-1, with D perhaps matching TRBD1 (5 bases). Between the trimmed V and J ends, which lost 5 bases and 4 bases, there was a span of 16 bases. CDR1 and CDR2 (germline): SGHRS, YFSETQ. CDR3 length equals 15 residues. The CDR3 loop is CASRTVSHEYNEQFF. The CDR3 DNA sequence: TGCGCCAGCAGGACAGTTTCCCATGAATACAATGAGCAGTTCTTC.

This clone was seen a single time. This chain links TRBV11-2 with TRBJ1-1; 9 bases align to TRBD1. Germline CDR1 SGHAT, CDR2 FQNNGV. This CDR3 contains 16 residues. Germline trimming cut 3 bases from V and 5 bases from J; bases unmatched to any gene: 10. The CDR3: CASSFILDRGGTEAFF. The CDR3 DNA reads TGTGCCAGCAGCTTCATCCTGGACAGGGGTGGAACTGAAGCTTTCTTT.

Only a few counts were recorded for this clone. The chain recombines TRBV6-1 with TRBJ1-2, with D perhaps matching TRBD1 (6 bases). Deletions cut 2 bases from V and 1 base from J, with 14 bases between. The CDR3 spans 16 residues. CDR1 and CDR2 (germline): MNHNS, SASEGT. CDR3 DNA: TGTGCCAGCAGTGAAAGAGGGAACAGGGATAACTATGGCTACACCTTC. It specifies CASSERGNRDNYGYTF.

V usage is TRBV28 and J usage is TRBJ1-2; D not resolved. This CDR3 region has 16 residues. V gave up 2 bases and J gave up 2 bases, with 15 bases separating them. Germline assignment: CDR1 MDHEN and CDR2 SYDVKM. CDR3 nucleotides: TGTGCCAGCAGTTTAGGTCCAGCGAGGTCGAACTATGGCTACACCTTC. Amino acids: CASSLGPARSNYGYTF.

This clone was recorded a few times. The chain recombines TRBV25-1 with TRBJ1-3; 10 bases match TRBD1. CDR3 size: 15 residues. V lost 3 bases, J lost 4 bases, and 3 bases stayed unmatched. The V gene's germline CDR1 is MGHDK and CDR2 SYGVNS. The CDR3 reads CASSEDRGKGNTIYF. CDR3 in DNA: TGTGCCAGCAGTGAGGACAGGGGGAAGGGAAACACCATATATTTT.

In its sample, this clone was seen a few times. The V call is TRBV6-5, the J call TRBJ1-4, with D tentatively TRBD1 (6 bases). The germline V gene encodes CDR1 MNHEY and CDR2 SVGAGI. V was clipped by 5 bases and J by 2 bases, with 12 bases between them. The CDR3 has 15 amino acids. As DNA, the CDR3 is TGTGCCAGCAGTCTCACAGGGACCACTAATGAAAAACTGTTTTTT. As protein: CASSLTGTTNEKLFF.

The rearrangement joins TRBV18 to TRBJ1-6; 9 nucleotides agree with TRBD1. Germline CDR1 and CDR2: KGHSH and LQKENI. This CDR3 is built from 19 residues. The V gene end was trimmed by 6 bases and the J gene end by 9 bases; junction bases not matched to a gene: 21. The CDR3 region is CASSPIVLQGALTGSPLHF. The CDR3 DNA reads as TGTGCCAGCTCGCCTATCGTTTTACAGGGGGCGCTAACCGGTTCACCCCTCCACTTT. Full variable domain (remainder filled in from reference TRBV18 and TRBJ1-6): NAGVMQNPRHLVRRRGQEARLRCSPMKGHSHVYWYRQLPEEGLKFMVYLQKENIIDESGMPKERFSAEFPKEGPSILRIQQVVRGDSAAYFCASSPIVLQGALTGSPLHFGNGTRLTVT.

The chain carries TRBV7-9 and TRBJ2-3, with 11 positions matching TRBD2. The CDR3 is 16 amino acids. V was pared by 5 bases and J by 4 bases, with 8 bases of the junction left unmatched. Germline lookup yields CDR1 SEHNR and CDR2 FQNEAQ (reference sequence). The CDR3 is CASSPQTSGIADTQYF. As DNA, the CDR3 is TGTGCCAGCAGCCCACAGACTAGCGGGATAGCAGATACGCAGTATTTT.

This clone was counted between two and nine times. The rearrangement links TRBV9 to TRBJ2-7; D call uncertain. This CDR3 spans 13 amino acids. V was clipped by 0 bases and J by 7 bases, with 11 bases between them. The V gene's germline CDR1 is SGDLS and CDR2 YYNGEE. The CDR3 region has the DNA TGTGCCAGCAGCGTAGGGCCCCAACATGAGCAGTACTTC. It encodes CASSVGPQHEQYF.

This rearrangement joins TRBV10-3 to TRBJ2-2; 7 positions agree with TRBD1. Germline V gives CDR1 ENHRY, CDR2 SYGVKD. The CDR3 has 14 amino acids. V lost 7 bases to trimming and J lost 4 bases; unmatched junction nucleotides: 6. This CDR3 reads CAIKGGAGTGELFF. CDR3 nucleotide sequence: TGTGCCATCAAAGGGGGCGCTGGCACCGGGGAGCTGTTTTTT.

V and J are TRBV9 and TRBJ2-2; the D gene is possibly TRBD2 (6 bases). CDR1 is SGDLS, CDR2 YYNGEE, per germline. V was clipped by 1 base and J by 3 bases, with 13 bases between them. The CDR3 has 16 amino acids. For the CDR3, the DNA is TGTGCCAGCAGCGTAAGGGCCGGGAGCCACACCGGGGAGCTGTTTTTT. Its translation: CASSVRAGSHTGELFF. Variable domain in full (rest from reference TRBV9 and TRBJ2-2): DSGVTQTPKHLITATGQRVTLRCSPRSGDLSVYWYQQSLDQGLQFLIQYYNGEERAKGNILERFSAQQFPDLHSELNLSSLELGDSALYFCASSVRAGSHTGELFFGEGSRLTVL.

The chain combines TRBV10-1 with TRBJ1-1; 10 bases fit TRBD1. There are 17 residues in the CDR3. Per germline, CDR1 WNHNN and CDR2 SYGVQD (reference sequence). Unmatched junction bases numbered 12, after V lost 6 bases and J lost 2 bases. CDR3 bases: TGCGCCAGCAGCCGAAAACCGGGACAGGGGTTTAACACTGAAGCTTTCTTT. As protein: CASSRKPGQGFNTEAFF.

The rearrangement joins TRBV7-9 to TRBJ2-7, with TRBD1 as a possible D gene (5 bases). Germline V lookup: CDR1 SEHNR, CDR2 FQNEAQ (reference sequence). CDR3 length: 14 amino acids. Trimming removed 5 bases from V and 4 bases from J, with 15 bases in between. CDR3 sequence: CASSPTTVSYEQYF. Here the CDR3 DNA reads TGTGCCAGCAGCCCCACGACAGTCTCGTACGAGCAGTACTTC.

J is TRBJ2-1 and V is TRBV27, with D possibly matching TRBD2 (5 bases). Trimming took 4 bases from V and 7 from J, leaving 11 bases between them. CDR1 and CDR2 from the germline V gene are MNHEY and SMNVEV (reference sequence). There are 13 residues in the CDR3. The CDR3, as DNA: TGTGCCAGCAGTTACAGCGGCGGGAATGAGCAGTTCTTC. Translating it yields CASSYSGGNEQFF.

The chain employs TRBV7-9 and TRBJ1-5; 12 bases fit TRBD1. The junction had 3 bases not matched to a gene; V was cut back by 0 bases and J by 0 bases. Germline V gene data show CDR1 as SEHNR and CDR2 as FQNEAQ (reference sequence). The CDR3 loop spans 18 amino acids. The CDR3 spells CASSLAGTGGDSNQPQHF. The DNA for the CDR3 is TGTGCCAGCAGCTTAGCGGGGACAGGGGGCGATAGCAATCAGCCCCAGCATTTT.

The chain recombines TRBV18 with TRBJ2-2, with 9 positions matching TRBD2. Trimming took 5 bases from V and 5 from J; bases not matched to a gene: 12. CDR3 length: 17 residues. CDR1 and CDR2 (germline): KGHSH, LQKENI. As DNA, the CDR3 is TGTGCCAGCTCAGACTACCGCGGGAGGGGAGGAACCGGGGAGCTGTTTTTT. Its protein is CASSDYRGRGGTGELFF. The full variable domain, completed using reference TRBV18 and TRBJ2-2, is NAGVMQNPRHLVRRRGQEARLRCSPMKGHSHVYWYRQLPEEGLKFMVYLQKENIIDESGMPKERFSAEFPKEGPSILRIQQVVRGDSAAYFCASSDYRGRGGTGELFFGEGSRLTVL.

This chain joins TRBV19 and TRBJ2-7; 11 positions match TRBD2. The CDR3 runs to 14 residues. V lost 2 bases to trimming and J lost 6 bases; unmatched junction nucleotides: 3. CDR1 is LNHDA and CDR2 is SQIVND in the germline V gene (reference sequence). CDR3 nucleotides: TGTGCCAGTAGTATACTAGCGGGAGGAGGCGAGCAGTACTTC. Protein product: CASSILAGGGEQYF.

This clone was found once. The chain has TRBV15 and TRBJ2-1, with TRBD1 as a possible D gene (6 bases). This CDR3 is 15 amino acids long. Germline CDR1 is LNHNV and CDR2 is YYDKDF (reference sequence). Between the trimmed V and J ends, which lost 5 bases and 5 bases, there was a span of 16 bases. The CDR3 protein is CATSPFSTGNNEQFF. In nucleotides, the CDR3 is TGTGCCACCAGCCCCTTCTCGACAGGCAACAATGAGCAGTTCTTC.

This clone has a handful of counts. The chain joins TRBV5-1 to TRBJ1-3; 7 positions match TRBD1. CDR3 size: 15 residues. V lost 4 bases and J lost 2; bases outside the gene matches: 6. Per the germline V gene, CDR1 is SGHRS and CDR2 is YFSETQ. The CDR3 DNA is TGCGCCAGCAGCCACGGGGACAGCACTGGAAACACCATATATTTT. This codes for CASSHGDSTGNTIYF.

The chain links TRBV28 to TRBJ1-2, with no clear D. V lost 2 bases to trimming and J lost 4 bases, with 11 bases between them. The CDR3 totals 14 residues. Germline CDR1 is MDHEN and CDR2 is SYDVKM. DNA of the CDR3: TGTGCCAGCAGTTTAGGGAGGTTTCCCTATGGCTACACCTTC. This sequence encodes CASSLGRFPYGYTF.

The V call is TRBV15, the J call TRBJ2-3; 11 nucleotides match TRBD2. This CDR3 contains 17 residues. Trimming removed 4 bases from V and 3 bases from J; junction bases left unmatched: 9. Germline V lookup: CDR1 LNHNV, CDR2 YYDKDF (reference sequence). CDR3 sequence (DNA): TGTGCCACCAGCAAAGACCTACTAGCGGGAGTAACAGATACGCAGTATTTT. Its translation is CATSKDLLAGVTDTQYF.

The rearrangement links TRBV29-1 to TRBJ1-2; no clear D gene. Germline V CDR1 and CDR2: SQVTM, ANQGSEA. V was shortened by 5 bases and J by 3 bases, with 10 bases between the two germline ends. CDR3 length equals 12 residues. The chain's CDR3 is CSVREGDYGYTF. The CDR3 DNA sequence: TGCAGCGTTAGGGAGGGCGACTATGGCTACACCTTC.

The CDR3 sequence is CASSLYSGRGQETQYF. DNA of the CDR3: TGTGCCAGCAGCTTGTATAGCGGGAGAGGCCAAGAGACCCAGTACTTC. This chain connects TRBV11-3 to TRBJ2-5, with TRBD2 matching over 9 bases. CDR3 length equals 16 residues. The V and J ends lost 3 bases and 1 base, in that order; junction bases with no gene match: 6. From germline, CDR1 is SGHNT and CDR2 YENEEA.

The V call is TRBV27, the J call TRBJ1-1; 9 nucleotides line up with TRBD1. Germline assignment: CDR1 MNHEY and CDR2 SMNVEV (reference sequence). V was clipped by 5 bases and J by 2 bases; unmatched bases: 9. There are 16 residues in the CDR3. As DNA, the CDR3 is TGTGCCAGCAGTCCCCCGGACAGGGGTTTTAACACTGAAGCTTTCTTT. Protein sequence: CASSPPDRGFNTEAFF.

V gene TRBV6-5 combines with J gene TRBJ2-1; 9 positions agree with TRBD1. With V trimmed by 5 bases and J by 2 bases, 4 bases remained unmatched. The CDR3 runs to 15 residues. Germline V gene sequence: CDR1 MNHEY, CDR2 SVGAGI. The CDR3 DNA sequence: TGTGCCAGCAGTCAGGACAGGGGAACCTACAATGAGCAGTTCTTC. Its translation is CASSQDRGTYNEQFF.

V and J are TRBV6-6 and TRBJ1-2; D gene ambiguous. The CDR3 runs 15 residues. Germline assignment: CDR1 MNHNY and CDR2 SVGAGI (reference sequence). Trimming took 4 bases from V and 3 from J, leaving 15 bases between them. CDR3 nucleotide sequence: TGTGCCAGCAGTTTAAGGGAGGGAGCTGACTATGGCTACACCTTC. Its protein is CASSLREGADYGYTF.

The chain recombines TRBV10-3 with TRBJ2-7; 9 bases map to TRBD1. This CDR3 is 15 amino acids long. Germline trimming cut 6 bases from V and 2 bases from J; bases unmatched to any gene: 8. In germline, CDR1 is ENHRY, CDR2 SYGVKD. CDR3 protein: CAISQQGALAYEQYF. The DNA for the CDR3 is TGTGCCATCAGCCAACAGGGGGCGTTGGCCTACGAGCAGTACTTC.

The V and J genes are TRBV5-8 and TRBJ2-1; 10 nucleotides line up with TRBD2. Germline assignment: CDR1 SGHTS and CDR2 YDEGEE. Unmatched junction bases numbered 11, after V lost 3 bases and J lost 8 bases. This CDR3 has 16 amino acids. CDR3 nucleotides: TGTGCCAGCAGCTCATCGTTCCTAGCGGGAGACCATGAGCAGTTCTTC. Translation gives CASSSSFLAGDHEQFF.

The chain links TRBV2 to TRBJ2-1; TRBD2 agrees at 9 bases. This CDR3 is built from 18 residues. CDR1 and CDR2 (germline): SNHLY, FYNNEI. Trimming at V came to 4 bases and at J to 0 bases, leaving 10 bases not matched to a gene. The CDR3 spells CASSARLAGPNSYNEQFF. The CDR3 DNA reads as TGTGCCAGCAGTGCGCGCCTAGCGGGACCTAACTCCTACAATGAGCAGTTCTTC.